Described below is a single T cell receptor (beta chain) sequence and its context. Its antigen remains undetermined. Base qualities are not recorded, but no much larger clone differs from it by a single base. The source of the sample is a study of blood T cells in healthy people across ages (dated by TCRdb to between 2015 and 2016). Some background on the complete study: In model experiments, template switching captured about one uniquely barcoded TCR beta cDNA molecule for every two T cells. Using deep sequencing normalized with unique cDNA molecular identifiers, the study measured how TCR beta repertoire diversity changes with age. The donors were split into four age groups: young (average roughly 15 years), middle-aged (39), aged (roughly 65) and long-lived (approximately 80). To avoid experimental bias, donors of different ages were randomly spread across the sequencing lanes. Using the same blood draw, the study looked at two additional independent replicas of 1 million unique cDNA reads for two donors, one aged 18 to 29 and the other aged 80 or older.

The donors were roughly 38 Caucasian individuals from Russia, aged roughly 6 to 90 years, who were systemically healthy. Roughly 10 milliliters of peripheral blood were drawn from each donor into EDTA-treated Vacutainer tubes. Ficoll-Paque density-gradient centrifugation was used to isolate PBMCs, with at least 7 million obtained per sample. Trizol reagent was used to extract total RNA from the PBMCs, yielding at least 6 micrograms per sample. For every donor, an aliquot of PBMCs went through flow cytometry to measure the percentages of naive CD45RAhigh/CD27high T cells. The cysteine opens and the phenylalanine closes a CDR3 of 14 amino acids. Left in the record is the CDR3 DNA by itself, 42 bases read in frame from the first base. Trimming takes 0 bases from V and 3 bases from J, and the germline ends sit 10 bases apart. The CDR1 and CDR2 encoded by the germline V gene (reference sequence) are DFQATT and SNEGSKA.

Overall study results and their limits: As age increased, observed TCR beta diversity per million T cells dropped in a roughly linear way, and a significant reduction was already evident by age about 40. Bulk unsorted PBMC profiling prevented conclusive comparison of naive and antigen-experienced compartments. A strong correlation was found between observed TCR beta diversity and the percentage of naive T cells measured by flow cytometry. Donor CMV infection status was unknown, potentially confounding age-related changes in expanded clonotypes. Estimates of total diversity from one million sequenced T cells were regarded as lower bounds and underestimates. The long-lived group showed more naive CD4+ T cells, fewer expanded clones and increased TCR diversity than the aged group, suggesting age selection.

The library was made by 5' RACE. Data came from an Illumina HiSeq 2500. A second PCR of roughly 6 to 11 cycles was performed with a sample-barcoded 5' primer and a J-beta primer mix. Each TCR beta cDNA molecule received a unique molecular identifier from a template-switch 5' adaptor carrying 12 random nucleotides. Each sample yielded at least 2.5 million CDR3-containing paired-end reads. First-strand cDNA was synthesized from all RNA with the Mint cDNA synthesis kit, primed by a TRBC-specific oligonucleotide. Following uracil-DNA glycosylase treatment, a first 18-cycle PCR with universal primers M1SS and BC2_uni_R was performed on all cDNA. The paper's processing steps were these. For normalization, 1 million high-quality reads were randomly selected from each sample, with every read carrying a distinct molecular identifier. Reads with shared molecular identifiers were discarded instead of being binned into consensus sequences. MiTCR, with a Q25 quality threshold and the strictest error-elimination algorithm, was used for CDR3 identification, clonotype clustering and error correction. Lower-bound total TCR beta diversity was estimated with a nonparametric unseen species model using Euler transformation. TCRdb reprocessing: public reads trimmed at Q25 with fastp, clones called with MiXCR, in-frame beta chains kept. Under each unique CDR3 protein, matching rows form one entry showing the most common genes and DNA. TCRdb assigned the V and J calls; the authors' analysis was not used. The sample table holds over 300,000 distinct CDR3 sequences, of which about half were seen once. In total, the top ten clones hold around 49% of the sample.

The sequence is built from TRBV20-1 and TRBJ2-3; TRBD2 might be the D gene, on 5 matching bases. The sequence derives from a man in his fifties or sixties in good health. The sequenced sample was blood. The DNA reads TGCAGTGCTAGAGATTGGAGGAGGACAGATACGCAGTATTTT. This encodes CSARDWRRTDTQYF.